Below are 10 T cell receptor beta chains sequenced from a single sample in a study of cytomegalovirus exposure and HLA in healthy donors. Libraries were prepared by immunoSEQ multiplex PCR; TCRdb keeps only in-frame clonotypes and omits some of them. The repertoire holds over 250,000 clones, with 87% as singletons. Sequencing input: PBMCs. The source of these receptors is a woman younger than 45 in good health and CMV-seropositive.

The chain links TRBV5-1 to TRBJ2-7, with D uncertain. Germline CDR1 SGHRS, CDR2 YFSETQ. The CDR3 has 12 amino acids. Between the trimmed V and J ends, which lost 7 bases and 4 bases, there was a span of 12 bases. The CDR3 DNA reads TGCGCCAGCGGCCCTTCAATTTACGAGCAGTACTTC. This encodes CASGPSIYEQYF.

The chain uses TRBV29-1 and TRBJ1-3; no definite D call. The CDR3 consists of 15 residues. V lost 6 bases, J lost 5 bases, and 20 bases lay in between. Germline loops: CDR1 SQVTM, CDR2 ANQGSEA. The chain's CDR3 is CSVATVAGGRNTIYF. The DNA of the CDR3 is TGCAGCGTCGCTACTGTGGCAGGAGGTAGAAACACCATATATTTT.

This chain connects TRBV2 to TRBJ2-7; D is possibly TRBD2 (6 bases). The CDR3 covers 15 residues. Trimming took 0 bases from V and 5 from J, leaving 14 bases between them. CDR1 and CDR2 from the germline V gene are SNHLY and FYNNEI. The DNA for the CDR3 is TGTGCCAGCAGTGAAGCGGAGGGACGGATCCACGAGCAGTACTTC. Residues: CASSEAEGRIHEQYF.

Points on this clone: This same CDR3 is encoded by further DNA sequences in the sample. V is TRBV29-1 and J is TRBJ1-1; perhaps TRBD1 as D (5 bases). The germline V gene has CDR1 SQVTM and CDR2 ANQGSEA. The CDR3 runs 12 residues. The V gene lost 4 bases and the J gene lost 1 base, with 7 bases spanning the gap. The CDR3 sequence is CSVAGRNTEAFF. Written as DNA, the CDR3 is TGCAGCGTTGCAGGGAGGAACACTGAAGCTTTCTTT. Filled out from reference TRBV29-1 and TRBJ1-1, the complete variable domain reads SAVISQKPSRDICQRGTSLTIQCQVDSQVTMMFWYRQQPGQSLTLIATANQGSEATYESGFVIDKFPISRPNLTFSTLTVSNMSPEDSSIYLCSVAGRNTEAFFGQGTRLTVV.

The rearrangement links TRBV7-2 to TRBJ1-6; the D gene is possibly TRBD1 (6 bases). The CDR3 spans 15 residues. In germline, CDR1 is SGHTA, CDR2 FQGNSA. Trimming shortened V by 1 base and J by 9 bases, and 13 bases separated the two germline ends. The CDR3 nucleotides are TGTGCCAGCAGCTTAGGGTACAGGGTGCCTTCACCCCTCCACTTT. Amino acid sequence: CASSLGYRVPSPLHF. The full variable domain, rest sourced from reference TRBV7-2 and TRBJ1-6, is GAGVSQSPSNKVTEKGKDVELRCDPISGHTALYWYRQSLGQGLEFLIYFQGNSAPDKSGLPSDRFSAERTGGSVSTLTIQRTQQEDSAVYLCASSLGYRVPSPLHFGNGTRLTVT.

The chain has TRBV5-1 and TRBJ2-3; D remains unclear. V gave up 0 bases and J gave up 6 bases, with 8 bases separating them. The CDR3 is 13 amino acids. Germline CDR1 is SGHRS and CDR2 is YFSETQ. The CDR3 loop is CASSLGSSDTQYF. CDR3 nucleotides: TGCGCCAGCAGCTTGGGCAGTTCTGATACGCAGTATTTT. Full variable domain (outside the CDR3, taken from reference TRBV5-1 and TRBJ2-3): KAGVTQTPRYLIKTRGQQVTLSCSPISGHRSVSWYQQTPGQGLQFLFEYFSETQRNKGNFPGRFSGRQFSNSRSEMNVSTLELGDSALYLCASSLGSSDTQYFGPGTRLTVL.

The CDR3 sequence is CASSPFPAAGQETQYF. DNA of the CDR3: TGTGCCAGCAGTCCATTCCCGGCGGCAGGTCAAGAGACCCAGTACTTC. The chain joins TRBV27 to TRBJ2-5, with D hard to call. CDR1 is MNHEY and CDR2 is SMNVEV in the germline V gene (reference sequence). The CDR3 sequence is 16 residues long. V was cut by 5 bases and J by 2 bases, with 18 bases left in between.

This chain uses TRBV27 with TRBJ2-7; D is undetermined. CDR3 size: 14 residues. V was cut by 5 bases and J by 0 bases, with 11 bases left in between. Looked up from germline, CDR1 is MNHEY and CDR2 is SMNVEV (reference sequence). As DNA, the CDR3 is TGTGCCAGCAGTGAACAACTACTCTCCTACGAGCAGTACTTC. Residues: CASSEQLLSYEQYF.

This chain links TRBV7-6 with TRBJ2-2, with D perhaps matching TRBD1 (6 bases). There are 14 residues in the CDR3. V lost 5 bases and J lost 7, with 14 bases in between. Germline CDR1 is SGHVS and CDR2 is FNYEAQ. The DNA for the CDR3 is TGTGCCAGCAGCACCCTAACAGGGATCGGGGAGCTGTTTTTT. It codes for CASSTLTGIGELFF. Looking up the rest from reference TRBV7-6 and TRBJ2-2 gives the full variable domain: GAGVSQSPRYKVTKRGQDVALRCDPISGHVSLYWYRQALGQGPEFLTYFNYEAQQDKSGLPNDRFSAERPEGSISTLTIQRTEQRDSAMYRCASSTLTGIGELFFGEGSRLTVL.

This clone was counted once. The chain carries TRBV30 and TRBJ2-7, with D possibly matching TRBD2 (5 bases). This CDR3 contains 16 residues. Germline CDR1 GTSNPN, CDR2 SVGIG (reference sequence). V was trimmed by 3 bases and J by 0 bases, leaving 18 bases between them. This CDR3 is CAWRERLGEGSYEQYF. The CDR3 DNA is TGTGCCTGGAGGGAACGTTTAGGCGAGGGCTCCTACGAGCAGTACTTC.